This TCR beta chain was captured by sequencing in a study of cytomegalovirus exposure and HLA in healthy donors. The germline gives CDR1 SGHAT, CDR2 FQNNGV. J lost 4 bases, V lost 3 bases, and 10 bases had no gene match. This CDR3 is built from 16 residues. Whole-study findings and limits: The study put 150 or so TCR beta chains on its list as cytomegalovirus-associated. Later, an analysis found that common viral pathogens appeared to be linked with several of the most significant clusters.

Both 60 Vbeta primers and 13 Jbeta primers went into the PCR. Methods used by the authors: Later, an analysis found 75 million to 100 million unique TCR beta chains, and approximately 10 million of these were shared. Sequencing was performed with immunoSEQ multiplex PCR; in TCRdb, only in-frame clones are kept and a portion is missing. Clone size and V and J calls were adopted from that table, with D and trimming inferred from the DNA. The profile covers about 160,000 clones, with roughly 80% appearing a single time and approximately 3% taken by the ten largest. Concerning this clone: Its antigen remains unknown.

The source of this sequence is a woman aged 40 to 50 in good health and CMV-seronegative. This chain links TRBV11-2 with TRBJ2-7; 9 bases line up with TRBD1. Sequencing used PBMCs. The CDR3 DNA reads TGTGCCAGCAGCTTCCCAGGGGACAGGGATTCTTACGAGCAGTACTTC. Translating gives CASSFPGDRDSYEQYF.